One and the same sample provided the 26 T cell receptor beta chains below, sequenced in a study of neurological immune-mediated disorders. TCRdb recomputed calls from the 5' RACE reads with MiXCR, one row per CDR3 protein. The sample contains tens of thousands of distinct CDR3 sequences, approximately 11% of which appear only once. Specimen: PBMCs. All receptors derive from a female donor in good health.

The genes are TRBV7-3 and TRBJ2-1, with D possibly being TRBD2 (5 bases). The CDR3 has 15 amino acids. V lost 5 bases, J lost 0 bases, and 11 bases lay in between. Germline V lookup: CDR1 SGHTA, CDR2 FQGTGA. CDR3 in amino acids: CASSPEGSSYNEQFF. The CDR3 DNA reads TGTGCCAGCAGCCCTGAGGGAAGCTCCTACAATGAGCAGTTCTTC. Based on the CDR3 plus reference TRBV7-3 and TRBJ2-1, the full variable domain is GAGVSQTPSNKVTEKGKYVELRCDPISGHTALYWYRQSLGQGPEFLIYFQGTGAADDSGLPNDRFFAVRPEGSVSTLKIQRTERGDSAVYLCASSPEGSSYNEQFFGPGTRLTVL.

This clonotype was found once. At one boundary the junction diverges from the germline segment, which might be a read error. This chain links TRBV2 with TRBJ2-5; 7 bases align to TRBD1. Germline CDR1 SNHLY, CDR2 FYNNEI. The CDR3 has 15 residues. The CDR3 reads CASRLQQGKGESQYF. The CDR3 DNA reads as TGTGCCAGCAGATTGCAACAGGGGAAAGGAGAGTCCCAGTACTTC.

This clonotype was observed at least ten times. This rearrangement joins TRBV20-1 to TRBJ2-1; no clear D. V was pared by 5 bases and J by 6 bases, with 11 bases between. From germline, CDR1 is DFQATT and CDR2 SNEGSKA (reference sequence). This CDR3 spans 12 amino acids. The CDR3 DNA sequence: TGCAGTGCTTATAAGGGCGGCAATGAGCAGTTCTTC. Its protein is CSAYKGGNEQFF.

This clonotype was seen at least ten times. The genes are TRBV5-1 and TRBJ2-5; no clear D gene. The CDR3 covers 12 residues. CDR1 SGHRS and CDR2 YFSETQ come from the germline V gene. Trimming removed 1 base at V and 4 bases at J, with 5 bases between. The CDR3 is CASSLTGETQYF. The CDR3 bases are TGCGCCAGCAGCTTGACGGGAGAGACCCAGTACTTC.

The V call is TRBV6-5, the J call TRBJ2-3, with a weak D call TRBD2 (5 bases). This CDR3 is 14 amino acids long. Deletions cut 6 bases from V and 5 bases from J, with 15 bases between. Germline CDR1 and CDR2: MNHEY and SVGAGI. CDR3 region: CASSFLVGVDTQYF. The CDR3 region has the DNA TGTGCCAGCAGCTTCCTGGTGGGAGTAGATACGCAGTATTTT.

J is TRBJ2-7 and V is TRBV30; perhaps D is TRBD1 or TRBD2 (5 bases each). The V and J ends lost 1 base and 4 bases respectively, with 14 bases between them. Germline V gene sequence: CDR1 GTSNPN, CDR2 SVGIG (reference sequence). This CDR3 is 14 amino acids long. CDR3 residues: CAWSGTGRGYEQYF. In DNA, the CDR3 is TGTGCCTGGAGTGGCACGGGACGCGGGTACGAGCAGTACTTC. The full variable domain, with the rest looked up from reference TRBV30 and TRBJ2-7, is SQTIHQWPATLVQPVGSPLSLECTVEGTSNPNLYWYRQAAGRGLQLLFYSVGIGQISSEVPQNLSASRPQDRQFILSSKKLLLSDSGFYLCAWSGTGRGYEQYFGPGTRLTVT.

This clonotype was detected many times. This rearrangement joins TRBV18 to TRBJ1-6; D unclear. Trimming pared 4 bases from V and 9 bases from J, leaving 19 bases between. The CDR3 consists of 16 residues. Per germline, CDR1 KGHSH and CDR2 LQKENI. CDR3 nucleotides: TGTGCCAGCTCACACTACGAGGGAAAAAACGGTTCACCCCTCCACTTT. Translated: CASSHYEGKNGSPLHF.

In regard to this clonotype: One junction end disagrees with the germline gene, perhaps due to a read error. The V gene is TRBV3-1, the J gene TRBJ1-1; 7 bases align to TRBD1. Germline lookup yields CDR1 LGHDT and CDR2 YNNKEL (reference sequence). The CDR3 has 15 amino acids. CDR3 sequence (DNA): TGTGCCAGCAGCCCTCCGGGAAAGGGGGCGCGCGGGGTTTCCTTT. It encodes CASSPPGKGARGVSF.

This clonotype showed up many times. The rearrangement joins TRBV11-3 to TRBJ2-7; TRBD1 aligns across 9 bases. The CDR3 is 15 residues long. V was pared by 5 bases and J by 1 base, with 6 bases of the junction left unmatched. Germline V gives CDR1 SGHNT, CDR2 YENEEA. The DNA for the CDR3 is TGTGCCAGCAGCATCTCCGGGACAGGGTCCTACGAGCAGTACTTC. This sequence encodes CASSISGTGSYEQYF.

This clonotype was seen ten or more times. V gene TRBV5-1 combines with J gene TRBJ1-5; the D gene is possibly TRBD1 (6 bases). Germline lookup yields CDR1 SGHRS and CDR2 YFSETQ. CDR3 length: 14 residues. V gave up 4 bases and J gave up 5 bases, with 13 bases separating them. The CDR3 here is CASSLEQGDQPQHF. In DNA form, the CDR3 reads TGCGCCAGCAGCCTAGAACAGGGAGATCAGCCCCAGCATTTT. Full variable domain (rest looked up from reference TRBV5-1 and TRBJ1-5): KAGVTQTPRYLIKTRGQQVTLSCSPISGHRSVSWYQQTPGQGLQFLFEYFSETQRNKGNFPGRFSGRQFSNSRSEMNVSTLELGDSALYLCASSLEQGDQPQHFGDGTRLSIL.

This clonotype has a count of ten or more. The V gene is TRBV6-6, the J gene TRBJ1-2; 7 nucleotides align to TRBD1. After removal of 2 bases from V and 4 bases from J, the junction contained 7 bases not matched to a gene. Germline V gene data show CDR1 as MNHNY and CDR2 as SVGAGI (reference sequence). The CDR3 consists of 15 residues. The CDR3 DNA reads as TGTGCCAGCAGTTACGACCAGGACAGGACCTATGGCTACACCTTC. Residues: CASSYDQDRTYGYTF.

This clonotype has ten or more counts. V gene TRBV21-1 combines with J gene TRBJ2-7; the table's D call, TRBD1, was not checked against the DNA. TRBV21-1 is reported as a pseudogene. This CDR3 comprises 14 residues. CDR3 sequence (DNA): TGTGCCAGCGGATTGGGACAGGACACCTACGAGCAGTACTTC. The encoded protein is CASGLGQDTYEQYF.

This clonotype was counted a few times. The chain links TRBV12-3 or TRBV12-4 to TRBJ1-2, with D possibly matching TRBD1 (5 bases). This CDR3 comprises 14 residues. Trimming removed 7 bases from V and 3 bases from J, with 15 bases in between. DNA of the CDR3: TGTGCCAGCACTATAGGGGAAAATTACTATGGCTACACCTTC. The encoded protein is CASTIGENYYGYTF.

This clonotype was counted ten times or more. J is TRBJ2-5 and V is TRBV5-8; 10 bases align to TRBD2. Germline values: CDR1 SGHTS, CDR2 YDEGEE. The J segment lost 6 bases and the V segment lost 1 base, leaving 6 bases of the junction unmatched. This CDR3 spans 15 amino acids. CDR3 in amino acids: CASSLYIAGGKTQYF. The CDR3 DNA reads as TGTGCCAGCAGCTTGTATATAGCGGGGGGTAAGACCCAGTACTTC.

This chain joins TRBV20-1 and TRBJ2-1; D is ambiguous. Germline CDR1 and CDR2: DFQATT and SNEGSKA (reference sequence). CDR3 length: 17 residues. Trimming pared 2 bases from V and 8 bases from J, leaving 25 bases between. CDR3 DNA: TGCAGTGCTAGACCCCCTGGGAAACTTCCTGGAAAGGATGAGCAGTTCTTC. Amino acids: CSARPPGKLPGKDEQFF.

This clonotype came up many times. The chain couples TRBV20-1 to TRBJ2-2; D may correspond to TRBD1 or TRBD2 (5 bases each). Trimming shortened V by 5 bases and J by 5 bases, and 18 bases separated the two germline ends. This CDR3 has 15 amino acids. Germline assignment: CDR1 DFQATT and CDR2 SNEGSKA (reference sequence). CDR3 sequence reads: CSAPRVEGQTGELFF. CDR3 sequence (DNA): TGCAGTGCTCCAAGAGTCGAGGGGCAAACCGGGGAGCTGTTTTTT.

Many counts were recorded for this clonotype. V gene TRBV29-1 combines with J gene TRBJ2-1; a possible D gene is TRBD2 (7 bases). V was pared by 4 bases and J by 5 bases, with 15 bases between. Germline assignment: CDR1 SQVTM and CDR2 ANQGSEA. The CDR3 is 14 residues long. CDR3 in amino acids: CSVGGGTKNNEQFF. Here the CDR3 DNA reads TGCAGCGTTGGAGGGGGGACTAAAAACAATGAGCAGTTCTTC.

At least ten counts were recorded for this clonotype. The chain is built from TRBV2 and TRBJ1-1, with D unclear. CDR1 SNHLY and CDR2 FYNNEI come from the germline V gene. The CDR3 runs to 13 residues. Between the trimmed V and J ends, which lost 1 base and 0 bases, there was a span of 3 bases. CDR3 region: CASSEDMNTEAFF. CDR3 nucleotide sequence: TGTGCCAGCAGTGAAGACATGAACACTGAAGCTTTCTTT.

For this clonotype: A much more abundant neighbour one base away suggests this may be a read error. The chain employs TRBV7-7 and TRBJ2-1; D gene unclear. The CDR3 runs 15 residues. Germline-derived CDR1 and CDR2 are SSHAT and FNYEAQ (reference sequence). As DNA, the CDR3 is TGTGCTAGCAGCTTAGCTGGCGTGAGCTCGGATGAGCAGTTCTTC. Translated: CASSLAGVSSDEQFF.

This clonotype was seen at least ten times. The chain has TRBV12-3 or TRBV12-4 and TRBJ2-2; TRBD2 agrees at 8 bases. Trimming at V came to 10 bases and at J to 6 bases, leaving 10 bases not matched to a gene. CDR3 length equals 14 residues. The CDR3 bases are TGTGCCACAGCCGGGACTAGAGCCTCCGGGGAGCTGTTTTTT. As protein: CATAGTRASGELFF.

To note about this clonotype: A much larger clonotype is one base distant, so this may be a read error. The chain joins TRBV3-1 to TRBJ2-7, with 7 positions matching TRBD1. The CDR3 extends over 12 amino acids. Germline V lookup: CDR1 LGHDT, CDR2 YNNKEL (reference sequence). Losses at the gene ends were 2 bases for V and 10 bases for J; bases not matched to a gene: 5. The chain's CDR3 is CASSQYRGDQYF. Here the CDR3 DNA reads TGTGCCAGCAGCCAATACAGGGGCGATCAGTACTTC.

Ten or more counts support this clonotype. J is TRBJ1-3 and V is TRBV5-1; D ambiguous. V shed 0 bases and J shed 4 bases, with 11 bases lying between them. The length of the CDR3 is 15 residues. The germline V gene has CDR1 SGHRS and CDR2 YFSETQ. The CDR3 reads CASSLDRREGNTIYF. CDR3 nucleotides: TGCGCCAGCAGCTTGGACAGAAGAGAGGGAAACACCATATATTTT.

This clonotype was found once. This may be a read error: a much more frequent sequence differs by one nucleotide. The V and J genes are TRBV3-1 and TRBJ1-5; no reliable D call. Germline V lookup: CDR1 LGHDT, CDR2 YNNKEL (reference sequence). The CDR3 is 14 amino acids. V lost 0 bases and J lost 7, with 10 bases in between. CDR3: CASSQEPGWQPQHF. CDR3 nucleotide sequence: TGTGCCAGCAGCCAAGAACCGGGTTGGCAGCCCCAGCATTTT.

At least ten counts were recorded for this clonotype. The chain employs TRBV5-1 and TRBJ2-5; tentatively, D is TRBD2 (5 bases). CDR1 is SGHRS and CDR2 is YFSETQ in the germline V gene. The ends were cut back, 2 bases at V and 2 bases at J, with 7 bases in the middle. The CDR3 sequence is 13 residues long. The CDR3 nucleotides are TGCGCCAGCAGCTTCGGGGAACAAGAGACCCAGTACTTC. Encoded protein: CASSFGEQETQYF.

In its sample, this clonotype was seen many times. The DNA of the CDR3 is TGTGCCAGCAGTTACTCGAAGACGGGGGGATTGAACACTGAAGCTTTCTTT. Translated, it gives CASSYSKTGGLNTEAFF. J is TRBJ1-1 and V is TRBV6-5, with D possibly TRBD1 on 5 matching bases. The CDR3 totals 17 residues. Germline V gives CDR1 MNHEY, CDR2 SVGAGI. Deletions cut 0 bases from V and 0 bases from J, with 14 bases between.

In its sample, this clonotype was seen many times. This chain links TRBV20-1 with TRBJ2-1, with a tentative D call TRBD2 (5 bases). V lost 0 bases and J lost 13, with 10 bases in between. The germline V gene encodes CDR1 DFQATT and CDR2 SNEGSKA (reference sequence). The CDR3 runs to 11 residues. The CDR3 loop is CSAREKSGQFF. The CDR3 DNA sequence: TGCAGTGCTAGAGAGAAAAGCGGTCAGTTCTTC.